The sequence of this T cell receptor (beta chain) was determined in a study of T cell clones after liver transplantation. TCRdb keeps only in-frame clones here, not all; method: immunoSEQ multiplex PCR. The sample gives 55,000 to 75,000 clones, 92% of which show up once; less than 1% is in the top ten. CDR1 is SGHAT and CDR2 is FQNNGV in the germline V gene. The CDR3 consists of 13 residues. Trimming shortened V by 3 bases and J by 0 bases, and 5 bases separated the two germline ends. This chain joins TRBV11-2 and TRBJ1-1; D unclear. The receptor comes from a human patient who received a liver transplant. Some T cells may arise from the graft donor. This material consisted of CD4+ T cells from blood, taken around 27 months after liver transplant. CDR3 sequence (DNA): TGTGCCAGCAGCTTGGGTCTGAACACTGAAGCTTTCTTT. Encoded protein: CASSLGLNTEAFF.